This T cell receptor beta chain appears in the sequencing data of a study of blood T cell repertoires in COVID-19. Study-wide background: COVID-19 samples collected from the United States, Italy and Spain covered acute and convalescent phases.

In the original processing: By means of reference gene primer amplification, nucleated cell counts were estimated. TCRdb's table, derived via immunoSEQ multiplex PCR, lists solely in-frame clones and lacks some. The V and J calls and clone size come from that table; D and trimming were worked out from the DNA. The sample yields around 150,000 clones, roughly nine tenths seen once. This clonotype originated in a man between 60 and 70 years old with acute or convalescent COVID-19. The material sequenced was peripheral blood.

The CDR3 DNA sequence: TGTGCCAGCAGCTTAGGGACAGGCCGCTATGGCTACACCTTC. This gives the protein CASSLGTGRYGYTF. The chain recombines TRBV7-2 with TRBJ1-2; 7 nucleotides match TRBD1. J was trimmed by 4 bases and V by 1 base; bases with no gene match: 3. This CDR3 is 14 amino acids long. Germline CDR1 is SGHTA and CDR2 is FQGNSA.